The rows below give T cell receptor beta chains drawn from one sample of a study of control samples from healthy donors and cancer patients. Profiling relied on immunoSEQ multiplex PCR, and the TCRdb table lists in-frame clones only, not all of them. This table has about 170,000 clones, 93% appearing once. Sequenced sample: blood. The receptors were gathered from a woman aged 55-69 years in good health. Each CDR3 is given with its conserved first and last residue.

V: TRBV18; J: TRBJ1-5; CDR3: CASSRQGAGQPQHF
V: TRBV2; J: TRBJ1-2; CDR3: CASRESPRGIYGYTF
V: TRBV5-1; J: TRBJ2-2; CDR3: CASSRRTGEYGVSGELFF
V: TRBV5-1; J: TRBJ2-3; CDR3: CASSLGVGTASTDTQYF
V: TRBV10-1; J: TRBJ1-1; CDR3: CASSSQTAQGTEAFF
V: TRBV19; J: TRBJ2-1; CDR3: CASSIRPGTGNGQFF
V: TRBV2; J: TRBJ2-5; CDR3: CASSRTSGGRGGTQYF
V: TRBV29-1; J: TRBJ2-5; CDR3: CSVLPSTSGGPLQETQYF
V: TRBV5-1; J: TRBJ2-7; CDR3: CASSLALTGTGNPYEQYF
V: TRBV7-2; J: TRBJ2-7; CDR3: CASRIGQGAGSYEQYF
V: TRBV29-1; J: TRBJ2-5; CDR3: CSDAGGGAGETQYF
V: TRBV18; J: TRBJ2-7; CDR3: CASSPPGAYEQYF
V: TRBV4-3; J: TRBJ2-7; CDR3: CASSQGPYAEQYF
V: TRBV30; J: TRBJ2-7; CDR3: CAWTPRVEFGEQYF
V: TRBV7-8; J: TRBJ2-7; CDR3: CASSLAFAYEQYF
V: TRBV9; J: TRBJ1-2; CDR3: CASSAKASGGINYGYTF
V: TRBV12-5; J: TRBJ2-1; CDR3: CASGLVREDRALWNEQFF
V: TRBV4-3; J: TRBJ1-1; CDR3: CASSQDRMDTEAFF
V: TRBV12-3/TRBV12-4; J: TRBJ1-1; CDR3: CASSFEGTEAFF
V: TRBV27; J: TRBJ1-2; CDR3: CASSVRTDNYGYTF
V: TRBV3-1/TRBV3-2; J: TRBJ1-5; CDR3: CASSPPRVFDQPQHF
V: TRBV9; J: TRBJ2-1; CDR3: CASSASGSLNEQFF
V: TRBV5-1; J: TRBJ2-7; CDR3: CASSLAWGKDEQYF
V: TRBV11-2; J: TRBJ1-2; CDR3: CASSLNTGGYTF
V: TRBV6-6; J: TRBJ1-2; CDR3: CASRTGRGNYGYTF
V: TRBV7-2; J: TRBJ1-1; CDR3: CASSRNGDPNTEAFF
V: TRBV7-9; J: TRBJ2-3; CDR3: CASRLLDTDTQYF
V: TRBV30; J: TRBJ2-7; CDR3: CAWDRGGGYEQYF